This TCR beta chain was profiled in a study of Graves' ophthalmopathy and Graves' hyperthyroidism. This clonotype was picked up many times. Its antigen is not known. Whole-study results and caveats: A classifier, a 13-signature model, separated ophthalmopathy from stable hyperthyroidism with 87.88% sensitivity and 65% to 83% specificity.

V gave up 0 bases and J gave up 7 bases, with 12 bases separating them. The CDR3 extends over 15 amino acids. In germline, CDR1 is SGHTA, CDR2 FQGTGA. As the template, RNA transcripts were used to amplify TCR beta CDR3 regions. Second-round multiplex PCR came after a first-round RT-PCR that employed HTBI primers. TCRdb called the multiplex PCR reads again in MiXCR, with one record for every CDR3 protein. Counted here are under 350,000 distinct CDR3 sequences, about a sixth occurring once; the ten biggest clones make up around 12%. Sampling over 8 ml of fresh peripheral blood provided the PBMCs. The sample taken for sequencing was peripheral blood. V is TRBV7-3 and J is TRBJ2-2; D uncertain. The clonotype was recovered from an adult man with Graves' ophthalmopathy. This CDR3 is CASSLTLGTNGELFF. DNA for the CDR3: TGTGCCAGCAGCTTAACGCTTGGAACTAACGGGGAGCTGTTTTTT.